These 17 T cell receptor beta chains originate from one sample sequenced in a study of blood T cells in healthy people across ages. With a J-beta primer mix and a sample-barcoded 5' primer, a second PCR ran about 7 to 12 cycles. TCRdb re-called the 5' RACE reads through MiXCR, storing one row per CDR3 protein. The profile shows 1.4 million or so distinct CDR3 sequences, about 45% of them singletons. Sample: blood. These TCRs come from a young woman in good health.

This clonotype was picked up a small number of times. This chain joins TRBV7-8 and TRBJ2-5; TRBD2 matches 14 bases. Matching the DNA end better, TRBJ2-7 makes the J call doubtful. Germline V gene data show CDR1 as SGHVS and CDR2 as FQNEAQ. The CDR3 extends over 15 amino acids. In DNA, the CDR3 is TGTGCCAGCAGCCCCCGACTAGCGGGAGGGGCCGAGCAGTACTTC. Its translation is CASSPRLAGGAEQYF.

The rearrangement uses TRBV6-6 and TRBJ1-5; D is possibly TRBD1 (6 bases). V lost 4 bases to trimming and J lost 3 bases, with 13 bases between them. This CDR3 is built from 15 residues. Germline V CDR1 and CDR2: MNHNY, SVGAGI (reference sequence). In DNA form, the CDR3 reads TGTGCCAGCAGTTCGGGGGGGCATAACAATCAGCCCCAGCATTTT. Encoded protein: CASSSGGHNNQPQHF.

For the CDR3, the DNA is TGTGCCAGCAGTCGGAGCGGGGGGGACACAGATACGCAGTATTTT. This sequence encodes CASSRSGGDTDTQYF. The J gene is TRBJ2-3, the V gene TRBV12-3 or TRBV12-4, with 10 bases identical to TRBD2. CDR3 size: 15 residues. Unmatched junction bases numbered 4, after V lost 5 bases and J lost 2 bases.

This rearrangement joins TRBV4-3 to TRBJ1-1; 7 bases map to TRBD1. V was pared by 1 base and J by 8 bases, with 4 bases of the junction left unmatched. The CDR3 is made up of 13 amino acids. CDR1 LGHNA and CDR2 YSLEER come from the germline V gene. CDR3 nucleotides: TGCGCCAGCAGCCAAGGGGTGGGACAGGAAGCTTTCTTT. Its protein product is CASSQGVGQEAFF.

This clonotype showed up just once. Here the CDR3 DNA reads TGTGCCATCAGTGTTGGGACTAGTGGGAGCGATACGCAGTATTTT. It is translated as CAISVGTSGSDTQYF. The gene calls are TRBV10-3 and TRBJ2-3; 8 positions match TRBD2. The germline CDR1 and CDR2 sequences are ENHRY and SYGVKD. This CDR3 comprises 15 residues. V gave up 4 bases and J gave up 6 bases; unmatched junction bases: 9.

This clonotype was detected a few times. The chain joins TRBV7-2 to TRBJ2-1, with TRBD2 matching 9 bases. The CDR3 loop spans 14 amino acids. J was trimmed by 5 bases and V by 4 bases; bases with no gene match: 3. Germline assignment: CDR1 SGHTA and CDR2 FQGNSA. This CDR3 reads CASSSLAGHNEQFF. The CDR3 DNA follows: TGTGCCAGCAGCTCACTAGCGGGCCACAATGAGCAGTTCTTC.

This clonotype was seen a handful of times. The genes are TRBV6-2 or TRBV6-3 and TRBJ2-1; 7 bases fit TRBD1. Germline CDR1 MNHEY, CDR2 SVGEGT. The CDR3 spans 13 residues. V lost 8 bases to trimming and J lost 3 bases; unmatched junction nucleotides: 4. CDR3 sequence reads: CASRDRDYNEQFF. The CDR3 DNA follows: TGTGCCAGCCGGGACAGAGACTACAATGAGCAGTTCTTC.

This clonotype turned up a few times. The V call is TRBV12-3 or TRBV12-4, the J call TRBJ2-5; D gene unclear. The CDR3 is 16 residues long. V was cut by 1 base and J by 6 bases, with 18 bases left in between. The CDR3 sequence is CASSLGSRSVEKTQYF. Here the CDR3 DNA reads TGTGCCAGCAGTTTAGGTTCACGGTCCGTAGAGAAGACCCAGTACTTC.

The CDR3 spells CASRPHEGGRNYEQYF. The CDR3, as DNA: TGTGCCAGCAGGCCCCACGAGGGGGGGCGGAACTACGAGCAGTACTTC. This chain links TRBV28 with TRBJ2-7; D perhaps matches TRBD2 (7 bases). CDR1 is MDHEN, CDR2 SYDVKM, per germline. V lost 6 bases and J 3 bases, leaving 21 bases between the germline ends. This CDR3 comprises 16 residues.

This chain joins TRBV4-2 and TRBJ1-5; D not resolved. The CDR3 consists of 15 residues. Germline loops: CDR1 LGHNA, CDR2 YNFKEQ. Trimming shortened V by 0 bases and J by 3 bases, and 9 bases separated the two germline ends. CDR3 sequence reads: CASSQDLGLNQPQHF. In nucleotides, the CDR3 is TGTGCCAGCAGCCAAGATCTGGGCCTCAATCAGCCCCAGCATTTT.

This clonotype was counted a few times. The chain has TRBV6-2 or TRBV6-3 and TRBJ2-5; no definite D call. The V and J ends lost 7 bases and 2 bases respectively, with 14 bases between them. Germline CDR1 reads MNHEY; CDR2 reads SVGEGT. The CDR3 totals 14 residues. The CDR3 sequence: CASNIPLLQETQYF. The CDR3 DNA sequence: TGTGCCAGCAACATCCCCCTCCTACAAGAGACCCAGTACTTC.

The chain recombines TRBV12-3 or TRBV12-4 with TRBJ2-7; 10 positions agree with TRBD1. J was trimmed by 5 bases and V by 9 bases; bases with no gene match: 7. This CDR3 contains 13 residues. The CDR3 loop reads CARAGQGFNEQYF. CDR3 coding DNA: TGTGCCAGGGCGGGACAGGGGTTCAACGAGCAGTACTTC.

This clonotype was seen a handful of times. The rearrangement uses TRBV29-1 and TRBJ2-7; the D gene is possibly TRBD1 (6 bases). The CDR3 totals 13 residues. Trimming removed 2 bases from V and 4 bases from J, with 12 bases in between. Germline values: CDR1 SQVTM, CDR2 ANQGSEA. The CDR3 nucleotides read TGCAGCGTTGAACCACAGGGCGAATACGAGCAGTACTTC. It encodes CSVEPQGEYEQYF.

This chain connects TRBV27 to TRBJ2-6, with a weak D call TRBD1 (5 bases). Trimming left V 10 bases short and J 0 bases short, with 13 bases between. The CDR3 runs to 15 residues. Germline loops: CDR1 MNHEY, CDR2 SMNVEV (reference sequence). CDR3 sequence reads: CATRTRSSGANVLTF. The CDR3 bases are TGTGCCACCAGGACAAGAAGCTCTGGGGCCAACGTCCTGACTTTC.

The chain couples TRBV20-1 to TRBJ2-3, with 8 bases aligning to TRBD2. From germline, CDR1 is DFQATT and CDR2 SNEGSKA (reference sequence). The trim removed 4 bases at V and 2 bases at J, leaving 8 bases unmatched. CDR3 size: 15 residues. The DNA for the CDR3 is TGCAGTGCTATACACGGGACTAGAGCCACAGATACGCAGTATTTT. It yields the protein CSAIHGTRATDTQYF.

The chain recombines TRBV3-1 with TRBJ2-5; the match to TRBD2 covers 8 bases. Germline assignment: CDR1 LGHDT and CDR2 YNNKEL (reference sequence). Germline trimming cut 0 bases from V and 11 bases from J; bases unmatched to any gene: 8. The CDR3 sequence is 14 residues long. The CDR3 nucleotides are TGTGCCAGCAGCCAAGATCGTGGACTAGCTGAGCAGTACTTC. Translating gives CASSQDRGLAEQYF.

The gene calls are TRBV10-3 and TRBJ2-1, with 9 bases identical to TRBD2. V lost 3 bases and J lost 7; bases outside the gene matches: 4. Germline CDR1 ENHRY, CDR2 SYGVKD. The CDR3 has 14 residues. The CDR3 here is CAISDWLAGNEQFF. For the CDR3, the DNA is TGTGCCATCAGTGATTGGCTAGCGGGAAATGAGCAGTTCTTC.